These T cell receptor beta chains were read from a single sample in a study of blood T cell repertoires in COVID-19. Sequencing used immunoSEQ multiplex PCR; TCRdb keeps in-frame clones, though not all of them. The sample gives roughly 31,000 clones, 86% of which show up once; approximately 25% is in the top ten. The sequencing input was peripheral blood. The receptors here all came from a human donor with active COVID-19. The donor label of this sample is uncertain. Each CDR3 is given with its conserved first and last residue. D genes are given only for firm matches. Rows may omit the clone size; those that give it use once, few, many or a size class.

clone size	D gene	V gene	J gene	CDR3 DNA	CDR3 protein
-	TRBD2	TRBV3-1/TRBV3-2	TRBJ2-7	TGTGCCAGCACCCCTAGCGGGGGGGCCCGCGAGCAGTACTTC	CASTPSGGAREQYF
-	-	TRBV7-2	TRBJ2-5	TGTGCCAGCAGCCCCGAGATTGAAGAGACCCAGTACTTC	CASSPEIEETQYF
-	-	TRBV21-1	TRBJ1-3	TGTGCCAGCAAAGGGGGGGCGCTTTCTGGAAACACCATATATTTT	CASKGGALSGNTIYF
-	-	TRBV6-5	TRBJ1-1	TGTGCCAGCAGTTACGAAACCTTGGCTCGGAACACTGAAGCTTTCTTT	CASSYETLARNTEAFF
-	TRBD1	TRBV7-2	TRBJ1-4	TGTGCCAGCAGCACCGGGACAGACACCAATGAAAAACTGTTTTTT	CASSTGTDTNEKLFF
-	TRBD1	TRBV11-2	TRBJ1-1	TGTGCCAGCAGCCGGGGACAGGGAAACACTGAAGCTTTCTTT	CASSRGQGNTEAFF
-	TRBD1	TRBV5-6	TRBJ1-6	TGTGCCAGCAGCTTCTGGGACAGGGGAGGCAATTCACCCCTCCACTTT	CASSFWDRGGNSPLHF
-	-	TRBV6-1	TRBJ1-1	TGTGCCAGCAGTGACCGTGCGGGGTCCCCCTACACTGAAGCTTTCTTT	CASSDRAGSPYTEAFF
-	TRBD1	TRBV19	TRBJ2-1	TGTGCCAGTAGTCCCCAGGGGGGACAGGGGGCTAATGAGCAGTTCTTC	CASSPQGGQGANEQFF
-	TRBD2	TRBV18	TRBJ2-1	TGTGCCAGCTCACCCGGGACTAGGGATGAGCAGTTCTTC	CASSPGTRDEQFF
-	-	TRBV9	TRBJ2-7	TGTGCCAGCAGCGTAGGCGGGGATACGTACGAGCAGTACTTC	CASSVGGDTYEQYF
-	TRBD2	TRBV9	TRBJ2-5	TGTGCCAGCAGCGCCTCCTCGGGCGGGAGGGCTCAGGAGACCCAGTACTTC	CASSASSGGRAQETQYF
once	TRBD2	TRBV7-3	TRBJ2-3	TGTGCCAGCAGCATCACAGCGGGGGGCGGCACAGATACGCAGTATTTT	CASSITAGGGTDTQYF
-	-	TRBV5-1	TRBJ1-5	TGCGCCAGCAGCTTGACAGGGAAGGAGCCCCAGCATTTT	CASSLTGKEPQHF
-	-	TRBV6-1	TRBJ2-7	TGTGCCAGCAGTGAACCCCCTCAGATTTACGAGCAGTACTTC	CASSEPPQIYEQYF
-	-	TRBV5-1	TRBJ1-2	TGCGCCAGCAGCCTGGGTCTGACGGAGCACTATGGCTACACCTTC	CASSLGLTEHYGYTF
-	-	TRBV18	TRBJ2-2	TGTGCCAGCTCACCACCACAGGGGAACACCGGGGAGCTGTTTTTT	CASSPPQGNTGELFF
-	-	TRBV10-1	TRBJ2-3	TGCGCCAGCAGTGAGATCAGGGGAGATACGCAGTATTTT	CASSEIRGDTQYF
-	TRBD2	TRBV6-5	TRBJ2-1	TGTGCCAGCAGTTACCAGGGAATAGCGGGGATAGGGGAGCAGTTCTTC	CASSYQGIAGIGEQFF
-	-	TRBV7-9	TRBJ2-7	TGTGCCAGCAGAATCGGGAACGAGCAGTACTTC	CASRIGNEQYF
-	-	TRBV3-1/TRBV3-2	TRBJ2-7	TGTGCCAGCAGCCAAGATATAGCATCCAGGGGCGAGCAGTACTTC	CASSQDIASRGEQYF
-	TRBD1	TRBV4-1	TRBJ2-7	TGCGCCAGCAGCCTTCCGGGACAGGTTCCCTACGAGCAGTACTTC	CASSLPGQVPYEQYF
-	-	TRBV5-1	TRBJ2-3	TGCGCCAGCAGCTTTTCTGCGGGCACAGATACGCAGTATTTT	CASSFSAGTDTQYF
-	-	TRBV4-1	TRBJ1-4	TGCGCCAGCAGCCCTCCCGACAGGCCGAATGAAAAACTGTTTTTT	CASSPPDRPNEKLFF
-	TRBD1	TRBV19	TRBJ1-4	TGTGCCAGTAGTACCAGGGGGCTCGGCGAAAAACTGTTTTTT	CASSTRGLGEKLFF
once	-	TRBV6-1	TRBJ2-3	TGTGCCAGCAGTGAAGCGCGGTCCACAGGGTGGACAGATACGCAGTATTTT	CASSEARSTGWTDTQYF
-	-	TRBV24-1	TRBJ1-5	TGTGCCACCACCTGGACAGCACCTAATCAGCCCCAGCATTTT	CATTWTAPNQPQHF
-	TRBD1	TRBV11-2	TRBJ2-2	TGTGCCAGCAGCTCACCGGGACAGCGGTCCCCCGGGGAGCTGTTTTTT	CASSSPGQRSPGELFF
few	TRBD2	TRBV15	TRBJ2-3	TGTGCCACCAGCTCCGGACTAGCGGTAATGGCAGATACGCAGTATTTT	CATSSGLAVMADTQYF
-	TRBD1	TRBV19	TRBJ1-5	TGTGCCAGTAGTAAGAGGACAGGATCGGAGCAACCCCAGCATTTT	CASSKRTGSEQPQHF
once	-	TRBV19	TRBJ2-7	TGTGCCAGTAGTATCGACAGCCTCTCCTACGAGCAGTACTTC	CASSIDSLSYEQYF
-	-	TRBV6-2/TRBV6-3	TRBJ1-5	TGTGCCAGCAGCCCCCCTCAACAGGGCATGAGCAATCAGCCCCAGCATTTT	CASSPPQQGMSNQPQHF
-	TRBD2	TRBV7-9	TRBJ2-1	TGTGCCAGCAGCTTAGCCGGGGGGGTATTAGGGTCCTACAATGAGCAGTTCTTC	CASSLAGGVLGSYNEQFF
-	-	TRBV27	TRBJ2-5	TGTGCCAGCAGTTTAGGTCACGGAGGGTCCCAAGAGACCCAGTACTTC	CASSLGHGGSQETQYF
-	TRBD2	TRBV27	TRBJ2-7	TGTGCCAGCAGTTCTTTGCTAGCGGGGACCTACGAGCAGTACTTC	CASSSLLAGTYEQYF
-	TRBD2	TRBV6-5	TRBJ2-7	TGTGCCAGCAGTTATGGAGCGGGAGGTCGAGACGAGCAGTACTTC	CASSYGAGGRDEQYF
-	TRBD1	TRBV5-1	TRBJ1-1	TGCGCCAGCAGCCATGGTAACAGGGGTAGGGGGAACACTGAAGCTTTCTTT	CASSHGNRGRGNTEAFF